The clone carrying this T cell receptor (beta chain) has just a few counts. Its antigen is not identified. This may arise from a read error, as a much more abundant clone is one base away. This specimen belongs to a study of breast tumors, draining lymph nodes, adjacent tissues. Whole-study findings and limits: Tumor repertoires ranked between lymph nodes and nontumor tissue in diversity, with V and J gene preferences.

The lymph nodes were axillary draining lymph nodes from breast cancer patients. TCRdb recomputed calls from the multiplex PCR reads with MiXCR, one row per CDR3 protein. The table shows 200,000 or so distinct CDR3 sequences, with about 32% occurring only once. The ends were cut back, 1 base at V and 5 bases at J, with 12 bases in the middle. The CDR3 spans 14 residues. The germline V gene has CDR1 SGHNT and CDR2 YYREEE (reference sequence). V gene TRBV5-4 combines with J gene TRBJ2-5, with D possibly being TRBD2 (5 bases). This receptor was taken from a female donor with breast cancer. Some clones in this sample may be carry-over from other donors' samples. Input material: axillary lymph node tissue. This CDR3 reads CASSLMRARETQYF. CDR3 sequence (DNA): TGTGCCAGCAGCTTGATGAGGGCTAGGGAGACCCAGTACTTC.